A single sample gave rise to the 15 T cell receptor beta chains below, sequenced in a study of blood T cells in healthy people across ages. Next came a second PCR, run for roughly 7 to 12 cycles, which used a sample-barcoded 5' primer along with a J-beta primer mix. Each CDR3 protein gets one entry after TCRdb re-called the 5' RACE reads with MiXCR. The table records 1.5 million or so distinct CDR3 sequences, approximately 40% of them present only once. The sample comprised blood. These receptors were taken from a young woman in good health.

This clonotype was detected a few times. The chain carries TRBV20-1 and TRBJ2-4; 7 bases are a match to TRBD1. This CDR3 comprises 12 residues. In germline, CDR1 is DFQATT, CDR2 SNEGSKA (reference sequence). The V and J ends lost 6 bases and 13 bases, in that order; junction bases with no gene match: 12. DNA for the CDR3: TGCAGTGCCAAAGACAGGGATTTCGGGCAGTACTTC. Amino acids: CSAKDRDFGQYF.

There are a few counts of this clonotype. The rearrangement uses TRBV7-9 and TRBJ2-3; a weak D match, TRBD2 (6 bases). Trimming took 8 bases from V and 2 from J, leaving 17 bases between them. CDR1 and CDR2 from the germline V gene are SEHNR and FQNEAQ (reference sequence). This CDR3 comprises 15 residues. CDR3 coding DNA: TGTGCCAGCTGGGGACCCGGGGGTAACACAGATACGCAGTATTTT. The encoded protein is CASWGPGGNTDTQYF.

The chain carries TRBV27 and TRBJ2-3; 7 bases line up with TRBD2. CDR3 length equals 16 residues. Trimming at V came to 7 bases and at J to 5 bases, leaving 15 bases not matched to a gene. In germline, CDR1 is MNHEY, CDR2 SMNVEV (reference sequence). The CDR3 protein is CASTPMGGGRVDTQYF. CDR3 nucleotide sequence: TGTGCCAGCACCCCCATGGGGGGAGGGCGGGTAGATACGCAGTATTTT.

This clonotype has more than one count but fewer than ten. The chain uses TRBV6-5 and TRBJ2-1; 16 bases are a match to TRBD2. Trimming removed 4 bases from V and 13 bases from J; junction bases left unmatched: 13. Germline lookup yields CDR1 MNHEY and CDR2 SVGAGI. There are 17 residues in the CDR3. CDR3: CASSSTPAGLAGGEQFF. The CDR3 DNA reads as TGTGCCAGCAGTTCGACACCCGCGGGACTAGCGGGAGGGGAACAGTTCTTC.

This clonotype turned up a few times. The chain couples TRBV4-2 to TRBJ2-3; 7 bases are shared with TRBD2. There are 18 residues in the CDR3. Germline CDR1 reads LGHNA; CDR2 reads YNFKEQ. The V and J ends lost 1 base and 3 bases, in that order; junction bases with no gene match: 13. The CDR3 DNA reads TGTGCCAGCAGCCAAGTGTCTAGCGGCACGTCGGCAACAGATACGCAGTATTTT. This translates into CASSQVSSGTSATDTQYF.

This clonotype came up a few times. V gene TRBV7-9 combines with J gene TRBJ2-1; D unclear. V gave up 2 bases and J gave up 4 bases, with 12 bases separating them. The germline gives CDR1 SEHNR, CDR2 FQNEAQ (reference sequence). CDR3 length: 15 amino acids. CDR3 loop: CASSLPELGYNEQFF. The DNA of the CDR3 is TGTGCCAGCAGCTTACCCGAGCTGGGTTACAATGAGCAGTTCTTC.

As for this clonotype: This could be a read error, since a much larger clone is one nucleotide away. V usage is TRBV4-1 and J usage is TRBJ2-7; no definite D call. Between the trimmed V and J ends, which lost 4 bases and 7 bases, there was a span of 17 bases. CDR1 is MGHRA, CDR2 YSYEKL, per germline. The CDR3 consists of 14 residues. CDR3 amino acids: CASSPHDSSGEQYF. For the CDR3, the DNA is TGCGCCAGCAGCCCACATGATTCTTCGGGTGAGCAGTACTTC.

This chain connects TRBV6-1 to TRBJ1-3, with 7 bases identical to TRBD1. The CDR3 sequence is 14 residues long. In germline, CDR1 is MNHNS, CDR2 SASEGT. After removal of 3 bases from V and 3 bases from J, the junction contained 2 bases not matched to a gene. CDR3 nucleotides: TGTGCCAGCAGTGACGCAGGGGGTGGAAACACCATATATTTT. Its protein product is CASSDAGGGNTIYF.

This sequence joins TRBV20-1 and TRBJ2-7; perhaps D is TRBD1 or TRBD2 (9 bases each). With 3 bases removed from V and 2 bases from J, the gap between germline ends came to 26 bases. Germline values: CDR1 DFQATT, CDR2 SNEGSKA (reference sequence). CDR3 length: 18 residues. This CDR3 is CSARETGGRLAETYEQYF. For the CDR3, the DNA is TGCAGTGCTAGGGAAACAGGGGGCCGACTAGCGGAGACCTACGAGCAGTACTTC.

V usage is TRBV14 and J usage is TRBJ2-7; possible D gene TRBD1, 5 bases. CDR3 size: 15 residues. V was pared by 5 bases and J by 5 bases, with 19 bases between. CDR1 and CDR2 from the germline V gene are SGHDN and FVKESK. As DNA, the CDR3 is TGTGCCAGCAGCTCTAACAGGCGGTCGACGGACGAGCAGTACTTC. Encoded protein: CASSSNRRSTDEQYF.

The rearrangement joins TRBV6-5 to TRBJ1-4; 11 bases agree with TRBD1. Germline CDR1 is MNHEY and CDR2 is SVGAGI. The CDR3 is 16 residues long. V gave up 0 bases and J gave up 7 bases; unmatched junction bases: 4. CDR3 nucleotide sequence: TGTGCCAGCAGTTACTCGAGTGGGACAGGGGGTGAAAAACTGTTTTTT. Its protein product is CASSYSSGTGGEKLFF.

This sequence joins TRBV20-1 and TRBJ2-7; perhaps TRBD2 as D (6 bases). The CDR3 spans 13 residues. Trimming cost V 7 bases and J 0 bases, with 13 bases left between them. Germline-derived CDR1 and CDR2 are DFQATT and SNEGSKA (reference sequence). The DNA for the CDR3 is TGCAGTGGGATTAGCGGAAACTCCTACGAGCAGTACTTC. This encodes CSGISGNSYEQYF.

Only a few counts were recorded for this clonotype. This chain uses TRBV2 with TRBJ2-1; TRBD2 matches 7 bases. In germline, CDR1 is SNHLY, CDR2 FYNNEI. This CDR3 region has 17 residues. With V trimmed by 7 bases and J by 4 bases, 16 bases remained unmatched. Here the CDR3 reads CASTVVGRARLYNEQFF. CDR3 nucleotides: TGTGCCAGCACTGTAGTGGGGAGGGCCCGACTGTACAATGAGCAGTTCTTC.

The rearrangement joins TRBV5-5 to TRBJ1-2; TRBD1 agrees at 8 bases. Germline CDR1 SGHKS, CDR2 YYEKEE (reference sequence). The CDR3 runs 16 residues. The J segment lost 3 bases and the V segment lost 4 bases, leaving 11 bases of the junction unmatched. The DNA of the CDR3 is TGTGCCAGCAGCCTTTTGGACAGGGCGGTTGACTATGGCTACACCTTC. Translation: CASSLLDRAVDYGYTF.

This chain joins TRBV20-1 and TRBJ2-1; no firm D call. The length of the CDR3 is 15 residues. The germline V and J ends were trimmed by 0 bases and 5 bases, with 14 bases remaining between them. Germline loops: CDR1 DFQATT, CDR2 SNEGSKA (reference sequence). This CDR3 reads CSARDGRILNNEQFF. CDR3 DNA sequence: TGCAGTGCTAGAGACGGGCGTATCTTGAACAATGAGCAGTTCTTC.